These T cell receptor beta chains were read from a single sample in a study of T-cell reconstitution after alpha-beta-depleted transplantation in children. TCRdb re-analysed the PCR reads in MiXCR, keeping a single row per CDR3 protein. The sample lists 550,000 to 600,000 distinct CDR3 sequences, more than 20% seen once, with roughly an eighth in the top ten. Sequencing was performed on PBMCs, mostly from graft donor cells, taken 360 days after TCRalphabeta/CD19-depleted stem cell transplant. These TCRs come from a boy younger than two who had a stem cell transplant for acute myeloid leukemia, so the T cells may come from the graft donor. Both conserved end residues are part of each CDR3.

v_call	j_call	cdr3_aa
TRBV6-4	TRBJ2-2	CASSDVLGAGELFF
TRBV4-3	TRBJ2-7	CASSQELRGRWEQYF
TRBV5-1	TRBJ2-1	CASSWTSGVDGNEQFF
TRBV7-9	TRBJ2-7	CASSLTSPGEQYF
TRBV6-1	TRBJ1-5	CASSTGTVGRQPQHF
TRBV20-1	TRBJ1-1	CSAGPRGEAFF
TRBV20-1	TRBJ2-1	CSAREGTGDYNEQFF
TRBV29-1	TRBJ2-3	CSVDAGHTIWADTQYF
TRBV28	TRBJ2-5	CASSLRTRGPQETQYF
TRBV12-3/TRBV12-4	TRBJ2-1	CASSSRANWGEQFF
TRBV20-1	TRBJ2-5	CSARVRKTQYF
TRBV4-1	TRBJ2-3	CASSQDDRGPTDTQYF
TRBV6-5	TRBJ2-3	CASSYSGLVLDTQYF
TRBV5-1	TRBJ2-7	CASSLPGDYEQYF
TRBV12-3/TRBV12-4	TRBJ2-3	CASKTTSGMSTDTQYF
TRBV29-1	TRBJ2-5	CSVEPGGGETQYF
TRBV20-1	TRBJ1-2	CSARGRTGGYTF
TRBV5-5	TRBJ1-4	CASTLWGDEKLFF
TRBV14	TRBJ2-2	CASSQDLTGLANTGELFF
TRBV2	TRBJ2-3	CASMERGRSDTQYF
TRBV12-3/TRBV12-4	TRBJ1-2	CASSLGSQGSLYGYTF
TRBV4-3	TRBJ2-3	CASSQEFRFQDTDTQYF
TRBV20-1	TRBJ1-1	CSTRRMNTEAFF
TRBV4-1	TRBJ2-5	CASSRPGVRETQYF
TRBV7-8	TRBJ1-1	CASSPYRVNSEAFF
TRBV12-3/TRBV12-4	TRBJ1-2	CASSSGGYGYTF
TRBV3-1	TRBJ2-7	CASSQGYGSPTYEQYF
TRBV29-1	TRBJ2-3	CSSGTGTRASDTQYF
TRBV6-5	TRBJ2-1	CASSPTRINEQFF
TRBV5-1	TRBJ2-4	CASSSPTGLYF
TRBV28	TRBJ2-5	CASSLYGQGGETQYF
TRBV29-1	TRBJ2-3	CSVRRQFTDTQYF
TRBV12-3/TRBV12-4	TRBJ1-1	CASSFTTGPNTEAFF
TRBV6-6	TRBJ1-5	CASGTGTNQPQHF
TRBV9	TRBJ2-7	CASSVGQKDEQYF
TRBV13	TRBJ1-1	CASSLGVRGTEAFF
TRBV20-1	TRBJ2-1	CSARGTGPGWNEQFF
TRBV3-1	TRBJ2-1	CASQGRDNEQFF
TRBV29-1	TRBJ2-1	CSVAGQGSDEQFF
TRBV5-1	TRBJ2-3	CASSSGQPDTQYF
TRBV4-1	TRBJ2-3	CASSQEALSPRGTDTQYF
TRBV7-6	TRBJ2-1	CASSTLDFTLDNEQFF
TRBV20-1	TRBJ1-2	CSAKRRGFDYGYTF
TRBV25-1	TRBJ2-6	CASNQGAGANVLTF
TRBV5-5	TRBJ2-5	CASSLGAEETQYF
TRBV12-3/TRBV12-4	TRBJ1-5	CASTMGQRNQPQHF
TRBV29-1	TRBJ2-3	CSVGDRRDTQYF
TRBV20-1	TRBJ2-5	CSPSRGDNQETQYF
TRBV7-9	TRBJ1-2	CASSLIPGSGGYTF
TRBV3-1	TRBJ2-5	CASSQDLARRRQETQYF
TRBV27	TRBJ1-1	CASSLMGGGGRKNTEAFF